These 22 T cell receptor beta chains were sequenced from one sample in a study of CD8 T cells in Susac syndrome. RNA was extracted with the RNeasy kit, and a quantity of 0.5 to 1 ug was reverse transcribed using random hexamers. TCRdb called the immunoSEQ multiplex PCR reads again in MiXCR, with one record for every CDR3 protein. This table holds some 130,000 distinct CDR3 sequences, roughly 94% found once. Sequenced input: CD8+ T cells from PBMCs. The source is a human donor with Susac syndrome.

The chain employs TRBV27 and TRBJ1-4; possibly TRBD1 for D (5 bases). V lost 5 bases and J 8 bases, leaving 12 bases between the germline ends. Germline values: CDR1 MNHEY, CDR2 SMNVEV (reference sequence). The CDR3 length is 13 residues. The CDR3 protein is CASSRTGAEKLFF. In nucleotides, the CDR3 is TGTGCCAGCAGTCGTACCGGGGCCGAAAAACTGTTTTTT.

This clonotype was seen a few times. This sequence joins TRBV15 and TRBJ1-1, with 9 positions matching TRBD1. V trimming: 3 bases; J trimming: 3 bases; junction bases outside the gene matches: 2. This CDR3 is built from 14 residues. CDR1 and CDR2 from the germline V gene are LNHNV and YYDKDF (reference sequence). CDR3 protein: CATSRDRGYTEAFF. The CDR3 DNA reads as TGTGCCACCAGCAGGGACAGGGGATACACTGAAGCTTTCTTT.

V usage is TRBV20-1 and J usage is TRBJ2-2, with D perhaps being TRBD1 or TRBD2 (5 bases each). The CDR3 length is 15 residues. Between the trimmed V and J ends, which lost 3 bases and 7 bases, there was a span of 18 bases. Germline V gene data show CDR1 as DFQATT and CDR2 as SNEGSKA (reference sequence). The CDR3 DNA is TGCAGTGCTAGGGGGGATCTGAGGTTCCACGGGGAGCTGTTTTTT. Amino acid sequence: CSARGDLRFHGELFF.

The chain recombines TRBV2 with TRBJ1-1, with TRBD1 matching over 7 bases. The germline gives CDR1 SNHLY, CDR2 FYNNEI. The V segment lost 5 bases and the J segment 1 base; nucleotides outside the gene matches: 13. This CDR3 is built from 17 residues. CDR3: CASSRTTGYVKNTEAFF. The CDR3 DNA reads as TGTGCCAGCAGTCGAACGACAGGGTACGTGAAGAACACTGAAGCTTTCTTT.

The chain employs TRBV4-1 and TRBJ1-1; no reliable D call. The V and J ends lost 2 bases and 0 bases respectively, with 4 bases between them. Germline CDR1 is MGHRA and CDR2 is YSYEKL. This CDR3 contains 13 residues. This chain's CDR3 is CASSQSLNTEAFF. In DNA, the CDR3 is TGCGCCAGCAGCCAATCTCTGAACACTGAAGCTTTCTTT.

V is TRBV11-2 and J is TRBJ1-1, with 8 bases lining up with TRBD1. V lost 4 bases to trimming and J lost 1 base; unmatched junction nucleotides: 11. Germline V gene data show CDR1 as SGHAT and CDR2 as FQNNGV. The CDR3 has 17 residues. The CDR3 DNA follows: TGTGCCAGCAGCTCCGTACTACAGGGGGTTGAGAACACTGAAGCTTTCTTT. Amino acids: CASSSVLQGVENTEAFF.

The chain couples TRBV30 to TRBJ1-1; D is perhaps TRBD1 (6 bases). Trimming cost V 0 bases and J 1 base, with 15 bases left between them. CDR1 is GTSNPN and CDR2 is SVGIG in the germline V gene (reference sequence). The CDR3 runs to 16 residues. CDR3 in DNA: TGTGCCTGGAGTGTACGGTGGACAGCTCAGAACACTGAAGCTTTCTTT. It codes for CAWSVRWTAQNTEAFF.

This chain links TRBV10-3 with TRBJ2-3; D uncertain. Trimming removed 3 bases at V and 6 bases at J, with 7 bases between. Germline values: CDR1 ENHRY, CDR2 SYGVKD. The CDR3 loop spans 12 amino acids. The CDR3 is CAISEFGDTQYF. DNA of the CDR3: TGTGCCATCAGTGAATTCGGGGATACGCAGTATTTT.

V usage is TRBV30 and J usage is TRBJ2-7; 8 nucleotides match TRBD2. The germline CDR1 and CDR2 sequences are GTSNPN and SVGIG (reference sequence). V trimming: 3 bases; J trimming: 3 bases; junction bases outside the gene matches: 4. CDR3 length equals 13 residues. CDR3 sequence: CAWRVAGFYEQYF. In nucleotides, the CDR3 is TGTGCCTGGAGGGTAGCGGGATTCTACGAGCAGTACTTC.

This clonotype was observed a single time. The CDR3 DNA sequence: TGTGCCACCAGCTTGGGGGGGAATCAGCCCCAGCATTTT. It translates to CATSLGGNQPQHF. The gene calls are TRBV15 and TRBJ1-5; a weak D match, TRBD1 (5 bases). V lost 5 bases and J lost 4, with 9 bases in between. Germline assignment: CDR1 LNHNV and CDR2 YYDKDF (reference sequence). The CDR3 spans 13 residues. Full variable domain (missing parts from reference TRBV15 and TRBJ1-5): DAMVIQNPRYQVTQFGKPVTLSCSQTLNHNVMYWYQQKSSQAPKLLFHYYDKDFNNEADTPDNFQSRRPNTSFCFLDIRSPGLGDTAMYLCATSLGGNQPQHFGDGTRLSIL.

The rearrangement joins TRBV27 to TRBJ2-1; D is uncertain. Germline V gene sequence: CDR1 MNHEY, CDR2 SMNVEV (reference sequence). This CDR3 region has 13 residues. V was pared by 2 bases and J by 4 bases, with 6 bases between. CDR3 coding DNA: TGTGCCAGCAGTTTAGACTCTTACAATGAGCAGTTCTTC. Protein product: CASSLDSYNEQFF.

The chain couples TRBV30 to TRBJ2-7; TRBD1 matches 9 bases. The germline gives CDR1 GTSNPN, CDR2 SVGIG (reference sequence). The CDR3 has 13 amino acids. Trimming at V came to 3 bases and at J to 0 bases, leaving 0 bases not matched to a gene. Here the CDR3 DNA reads TGTGCCTGGAGGGACAGGGGCTCCTACGAGCAGTACTTC. Its translation: CAWRDRGSYEQYF.

The CDR3 region has the DNA TGTGCCAGCAGCCCCGGGACAGGGGGCCTTGGCTACACCTTC. This codes for CASSPGTGGLGYTF. This chain uses TRBV11-3 with TRBJ1-2; 12 bases fit TRBD1. Germline CDR1 reads SGHNT; CDR2 reads YENEEA. V shed 5 bases and J 7 bases; nucleotides not matched to a gene: 5. The length of the CDR3 is 14 residues.

This clonotype has a single count. V is TRBV15 and J is TRBJ2-1; D is possibly TRBD2 (5 bases). Germline CDR1 reads LNHNV; CDR2 reads YYDKDF (reference sequence). Trimming removed 5 bases from V and 5 bases from J, with 10 bases in between. The CDR3 loop spans 13 amino acids. This chain's CDR3 is CATSSRGNNEQFF. The CDR3 region has the DNA TGTGCCACCAGCTCCAGAGGGAACAATGAGCAGTTCTTC.

The chain combines TRBV4-1 with TRBJ2-7; TRBD1 is a possible D gene (5 bases). The CDR3 extends over 14 amino acids. Trimming left V 1 base short and J 2 bases short, with 9 bases between. Germline CDR1 and CDR2: MGHRA and YSYEKL. The CDR3 protein is CASSQVGVAYEQYF. The CDR3 DNA reads as TGCGCCAGCAGCCAAGTAGGGGTTGCCTACGAGCAGTACTTC.

This clonotype was observed once. The chain uses TRBV12-3 or TRBV12-4 and TRBJ2-2, with D hard to call. The CDR3 runs 11 residues. V was clipped by 4 bases and J by 7 bases, with 4 bases between them. The CDR3 nucleotides are TGTGCCAGCAGTTCCGACGGGGAGCTGTTTTTT. It is translated as CASSSDGELFF.

This rearrangement joins TRBV10-3 to TRBJ2-5, with 7 positions matching TRBD1. Germline trimming cut 6 bases from V and 5 bases from J; bases unmatched to any gene: 6. Germline V gene sequence: CDR1 ENHRY, CDR2 SYGVKD. The CDR3 consists of 13 residues. In DNA, the CDR3 is TGTGCCATCAGGAACAGGGGCGGGGAGACCCAGTACTTC. Protein: CAIRNRGGETQYF.

The V and J genes are TRBV19 and TRBJ2-1; no clear D gene. V was cut by 2 bases and J by 5 bases, with 13 bases left in between. CDR1 and CDR2 from the germline V gene are LNHDA and SQIVND (reference sequence). The CDR3 is made up of 15 amino acids. The CDR3 protein is CASSIQKSGDNEQFF. CDR3 nucleotides: TGTGCCAGTAGTATACAGAAAAGTGGGGACAATGAGCAGTTCTTC.

In its sample, this clonotype was seen once. V usage is TRBV12-3 or TRBV12-4 and J usage is TRBJ2-5, with 7 bases fitting TRBD1. J gave up 2 bases and V 5 bases, and 14 bases lay outside the gene matches. CDR3 size: 17 residues. The CDR3 reads CASSPGPGQTLQETQYF. DNA of the CDR3: TGTGCCAGCAGTCCGGGACCGGGACAGACCCTTCAAGAGACCCAGTACTTC.

The chain links TRBV4-1 to TRBJ2-3; D remains ambiguous. Trimming cost V 6 bases and J 4 bases, with 14 bases left between them. The CDR3 length is 14 residues. Germline values: CDR1 MGHRA, CDR2 YSYEKL. The CDR3 DNA is TGCGCCAGCAGTCAGCACCCGTTAGCAGATACGCAGTATTTT. Translated: CASSQHPLADTQYF.

V usage is TRBV27 and J usage is TRBJ2-1; TRBD2 matches 11 bases. This CDR3 comprises 16 residues. CDR1 is MNHEY, CDR2 SMNVEV, per germline (reference sequence). The V gene end was trimmed by 5 bases and the J gene end by 4 bases; junction bases not matched to a gene: 7. The CDR3 sequence: CASSPTGLAEYNEQFF. CDR3 nucleotides: TGTGCCAGCAGTCCGACGGGACTAGCGGAATACAATGAGCAGTTCTTC.

V and J are TRBV27 and TRBJ1-1, with D possibly matching TRBD1 (6 bases). V was cut by 0 bases and J by 2 bases, with 10 bases left in between. Germline V lookup: CDR1 MNHEY, CDR2 SMNVEV (reference sequence). The CDR3 is 15 residues long. This CDR3 reads CASSLSAGANTEAFF. The CDR3 region has the DNA TGTGCCAGCAGTTTATCGGCAGGGGCTAACACTGAAGCTTTCTTT.